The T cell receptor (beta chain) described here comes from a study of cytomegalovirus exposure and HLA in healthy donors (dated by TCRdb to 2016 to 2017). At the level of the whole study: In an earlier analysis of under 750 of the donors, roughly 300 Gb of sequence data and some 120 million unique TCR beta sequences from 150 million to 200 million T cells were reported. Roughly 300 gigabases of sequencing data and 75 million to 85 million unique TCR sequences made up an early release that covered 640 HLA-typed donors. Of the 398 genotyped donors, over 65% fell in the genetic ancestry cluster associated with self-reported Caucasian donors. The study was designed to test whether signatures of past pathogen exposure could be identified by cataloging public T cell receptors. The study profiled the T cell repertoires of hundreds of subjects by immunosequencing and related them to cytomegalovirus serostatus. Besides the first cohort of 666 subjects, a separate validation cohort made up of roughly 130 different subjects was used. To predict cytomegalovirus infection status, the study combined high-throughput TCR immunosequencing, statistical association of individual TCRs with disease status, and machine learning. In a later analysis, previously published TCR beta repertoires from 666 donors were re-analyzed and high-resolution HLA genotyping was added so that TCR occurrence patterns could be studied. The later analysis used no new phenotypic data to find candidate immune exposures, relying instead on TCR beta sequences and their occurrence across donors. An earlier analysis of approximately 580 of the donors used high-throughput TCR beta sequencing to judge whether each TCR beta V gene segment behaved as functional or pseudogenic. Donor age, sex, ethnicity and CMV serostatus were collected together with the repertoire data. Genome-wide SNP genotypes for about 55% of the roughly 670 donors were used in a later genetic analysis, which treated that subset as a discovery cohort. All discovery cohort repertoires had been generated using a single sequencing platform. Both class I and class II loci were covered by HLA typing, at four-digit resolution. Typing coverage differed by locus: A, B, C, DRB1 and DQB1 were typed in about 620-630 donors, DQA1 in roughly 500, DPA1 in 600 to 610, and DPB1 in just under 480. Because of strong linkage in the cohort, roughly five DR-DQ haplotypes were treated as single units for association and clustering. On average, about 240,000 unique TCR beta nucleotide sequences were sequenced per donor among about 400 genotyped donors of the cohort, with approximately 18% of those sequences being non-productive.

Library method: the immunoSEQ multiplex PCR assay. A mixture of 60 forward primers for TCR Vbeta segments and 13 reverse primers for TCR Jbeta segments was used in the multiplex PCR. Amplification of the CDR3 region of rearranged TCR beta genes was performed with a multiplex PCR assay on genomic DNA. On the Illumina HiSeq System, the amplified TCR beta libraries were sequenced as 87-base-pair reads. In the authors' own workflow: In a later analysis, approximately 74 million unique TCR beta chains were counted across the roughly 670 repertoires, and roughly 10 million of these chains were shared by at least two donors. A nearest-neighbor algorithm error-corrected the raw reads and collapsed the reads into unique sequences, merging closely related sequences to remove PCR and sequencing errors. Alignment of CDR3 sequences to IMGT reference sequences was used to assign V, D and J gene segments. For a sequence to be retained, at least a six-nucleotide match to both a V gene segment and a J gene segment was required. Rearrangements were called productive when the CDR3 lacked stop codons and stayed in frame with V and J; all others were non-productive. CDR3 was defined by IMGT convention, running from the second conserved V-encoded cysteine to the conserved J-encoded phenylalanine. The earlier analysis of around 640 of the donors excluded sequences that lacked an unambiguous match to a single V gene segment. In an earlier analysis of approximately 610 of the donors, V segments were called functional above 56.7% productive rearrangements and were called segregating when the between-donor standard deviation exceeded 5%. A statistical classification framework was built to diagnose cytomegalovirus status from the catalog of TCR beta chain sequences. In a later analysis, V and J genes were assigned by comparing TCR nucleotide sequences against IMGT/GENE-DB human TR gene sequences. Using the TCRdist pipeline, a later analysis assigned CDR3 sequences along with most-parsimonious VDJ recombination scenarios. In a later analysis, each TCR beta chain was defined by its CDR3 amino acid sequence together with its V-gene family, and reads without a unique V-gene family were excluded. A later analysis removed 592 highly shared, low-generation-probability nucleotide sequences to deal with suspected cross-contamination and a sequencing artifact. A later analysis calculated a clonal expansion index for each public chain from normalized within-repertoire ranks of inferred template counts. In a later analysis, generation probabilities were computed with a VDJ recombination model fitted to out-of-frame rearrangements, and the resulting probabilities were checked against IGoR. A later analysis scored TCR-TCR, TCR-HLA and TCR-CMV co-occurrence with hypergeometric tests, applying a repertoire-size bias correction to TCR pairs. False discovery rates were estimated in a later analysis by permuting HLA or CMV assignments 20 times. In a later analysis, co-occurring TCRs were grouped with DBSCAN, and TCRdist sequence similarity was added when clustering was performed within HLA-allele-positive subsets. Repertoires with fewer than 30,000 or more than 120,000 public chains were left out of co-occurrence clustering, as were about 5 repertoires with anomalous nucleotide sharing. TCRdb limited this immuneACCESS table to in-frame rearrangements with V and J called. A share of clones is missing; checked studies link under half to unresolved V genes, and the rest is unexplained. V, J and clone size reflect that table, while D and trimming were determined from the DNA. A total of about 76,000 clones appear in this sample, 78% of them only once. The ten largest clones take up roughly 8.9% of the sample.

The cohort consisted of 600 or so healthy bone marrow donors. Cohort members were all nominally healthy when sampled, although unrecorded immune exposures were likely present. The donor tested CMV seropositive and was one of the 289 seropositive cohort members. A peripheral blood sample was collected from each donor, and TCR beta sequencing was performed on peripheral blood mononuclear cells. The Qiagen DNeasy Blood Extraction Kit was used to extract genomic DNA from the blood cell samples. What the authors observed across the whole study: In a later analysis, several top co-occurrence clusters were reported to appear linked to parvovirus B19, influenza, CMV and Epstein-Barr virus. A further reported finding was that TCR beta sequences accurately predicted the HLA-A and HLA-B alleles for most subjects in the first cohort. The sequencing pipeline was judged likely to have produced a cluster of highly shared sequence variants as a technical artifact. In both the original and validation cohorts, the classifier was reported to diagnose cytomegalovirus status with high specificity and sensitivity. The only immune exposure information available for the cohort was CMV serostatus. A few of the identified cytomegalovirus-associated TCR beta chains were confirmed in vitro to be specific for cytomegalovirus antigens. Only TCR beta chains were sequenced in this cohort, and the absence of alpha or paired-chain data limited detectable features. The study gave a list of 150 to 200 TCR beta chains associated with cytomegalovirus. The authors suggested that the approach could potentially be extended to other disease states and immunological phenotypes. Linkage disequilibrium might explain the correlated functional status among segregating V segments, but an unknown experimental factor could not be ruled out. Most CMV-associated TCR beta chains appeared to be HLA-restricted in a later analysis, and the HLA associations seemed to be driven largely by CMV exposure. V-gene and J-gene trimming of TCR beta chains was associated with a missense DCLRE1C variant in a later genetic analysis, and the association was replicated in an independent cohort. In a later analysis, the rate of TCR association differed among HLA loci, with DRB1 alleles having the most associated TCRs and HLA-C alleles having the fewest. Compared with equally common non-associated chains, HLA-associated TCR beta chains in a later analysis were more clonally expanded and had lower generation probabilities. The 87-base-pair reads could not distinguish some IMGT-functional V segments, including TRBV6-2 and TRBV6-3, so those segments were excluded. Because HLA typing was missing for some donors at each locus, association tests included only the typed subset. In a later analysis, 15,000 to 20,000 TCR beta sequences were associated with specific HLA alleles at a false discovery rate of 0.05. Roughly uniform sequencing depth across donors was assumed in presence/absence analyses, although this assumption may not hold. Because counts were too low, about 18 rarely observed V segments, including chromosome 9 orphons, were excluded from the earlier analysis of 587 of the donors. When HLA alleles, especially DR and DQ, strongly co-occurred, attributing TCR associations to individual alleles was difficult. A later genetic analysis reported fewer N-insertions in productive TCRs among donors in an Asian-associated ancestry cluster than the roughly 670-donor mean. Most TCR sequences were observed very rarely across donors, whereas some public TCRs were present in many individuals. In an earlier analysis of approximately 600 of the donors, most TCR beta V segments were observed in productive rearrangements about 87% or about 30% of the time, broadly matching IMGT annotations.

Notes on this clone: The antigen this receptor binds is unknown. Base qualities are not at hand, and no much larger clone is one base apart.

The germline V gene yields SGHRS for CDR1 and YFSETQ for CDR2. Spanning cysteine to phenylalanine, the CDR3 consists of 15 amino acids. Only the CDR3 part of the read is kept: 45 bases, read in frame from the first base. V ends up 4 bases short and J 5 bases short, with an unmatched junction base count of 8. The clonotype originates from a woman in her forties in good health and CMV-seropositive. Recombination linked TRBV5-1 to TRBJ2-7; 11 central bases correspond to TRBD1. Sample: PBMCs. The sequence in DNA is TGCGCCAGCAGCGACGGGACAGGGGGTTTTGACGAGCAGTACTTC. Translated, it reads CASSDGTGGFDEQYF.